This TCR beta chain was found in a study of blood T cell repertoires in COVID-19. Study context: PBMCs, B-cell-depleted T cells, or T cells were the source of the cDNA or gDNA that made up the material.

The germline V gene encodes CDR1 ENHRY and CDR2 SYGVKD. The CDR3 spans 13 residues. The germline V and J ends were trimmed by 6 bases and 2 bases, with 10 bases remaining between them. Adults between roughly 18 and 100 years of age took part from about 24 US areas. As originally analysed: Counts of nucleated cells, estimated from reference gene primer amplification, were obtained. Here immunoSEQ multiplex PCR was the method, and the copy in TCRdb shows in-frame clones only, minus some. V and J calls and clone size are given by that table; D and trimming were obtained from the DNA. Of fewer than 400,000 clones listed, 92% were seen once; the top ten hold less than 20%.

V gene TRBV10-3 combines with J gene TRBJ1-2, with D possibly matching TRBD1 (6 bases). Sequencing used PBMCs or T cells enriched from blood (not recorded which). This TCR was sampled from a woman in her twenties or thirties who had recovered from COVID-19. CDR3 protein: CAISVQGNYGYTF. In DNA form, the CDR3 reads TGTGCCATCAGCGTTCAGGGGAACTATGGCTACACCTTC.